The rows below give T cell receptor beta chains drawn from one sample of a study of blood T cells in healthy people across ages. TCRdb itself ran the 5' RACE reads through MiXCR, one entry per CDR3 protein. The table shows some 800,000 distinct CDR3 sequences, with around 25% occurring only once. Separately, the same data were catalogued under a study of T cells of mothers and their children.

Sequencing was performed on blood. These receptors were taken from a boy younger than 18 in good health. Each CDR3 is given with its conserved first and last residue. The order of the fields is J gene, V gene, D gene, clone size, CDR3 DNA, CDR3 protein. The D gene is left open where the match is weak. Size is stated for part of the rows, as once, few or many counts, or as a class when the clone is expanded.

>TRBJ2-7|TRBV28|NA|NA
TGTGCCAGCAGTTATTCGACAGCTTCCTACGAGCAGTACTTC
CASSYSTASYEQYF
>TRBJ1-3|TRBV2|NA|few
TGTGCCAGCAGTGTTACCGGGACCTTTAACTCTGGAAACACCATATATTTT
CASSVTGTFNSGNTIYF
>TRBJ1-4|TRBV5-1|NA|many
TGTGCCAGCAGTTTGGGTGCAACTAATGAAAAACTGTTTTTT
CASSLGATNEKLFF
>TRBJ2-3|TRBV27|NA|NA
TGTGCCAGCAGTCACATAAGCTCAGATACGCAGTATTTT
CASSHISSDTQYF
>TRBJ1-1|TRBV4-1|TRBD1|NA
TGCGCCAGCAGCCAAGATCGGGACAGCGCGGCTGAAGCTTTCTTT
CASSQDRDSAAEAFF
>TRBJ1-6|TRBV2|TRBD1|NA
TGTGCCAGCAGTCTTAGACAGGGGGCACGGAATTCACCCCTCCACTTT
CASSLRQGARNSPLHF
>TRBJ2-5|TRBV4-3|NA|NA
TGCGCCAGCAGCCAAGGCGCGGGTCCCGAGACCCAGTACTTC
CASSQGAGPETQYF
>TRBJ2-1|TRBV29-1|TRBD1|few
TGCAGCACCTTAGGGGACAGGGCTAACAATGAGCAGTTCTTC
CSTLGDRANNEQFF
>TRBJ1-6|TRBV7-2|NA|NA
TGTGCCAGCAGCGCGGATCCGGGGGTTGGATCACCCCTCCACTTT
CASSADPGVGSPLHF
>TRBJ2-6|TRBV27|NA|few
TGTGCCAGCAGTTTAGTTAGCTTTTGGGGGACTGGGGCCAACGTCCTGACTTTC
CASSLVSFWGTGANVLTF
>TRBJ2-5|TRBV29-1|NA|NA
TGCAGCGTTGAAGAGTGGACAATCGAGACCCAGTACTTC
CSVEEWTIETQYF
>TRBJ2-1|TRBV30|NA|few
TGTGCCTGGAGCTCCGACAGTTACAATGAGCAGTTCTTC
CAWSSDSYNEQFF
>TRBJ2-1|TRBV28|TRBD1|few
TGTGCCAGCAGTTTGGGACAGGGGCTCAATGAGCAGTTCTTC
CASSLGQGLNEQFF
>TRBJ2-2|TRBV20-1|TRBD2|NA
TGCAGTGCGTTACTAGCGGGAGTCGGGGAGCTGTTTTTT
CSALLAGVGELFF
>TRBJ1-5|TRBV28|NA|NA
TGTGCCAGCAGTTTCGGTCAGAGCAATCAGCCCCAGCATTTT
CASSFGQSNQPQHF
>TRBJ2-7|TRBV7-6|TRBD2|once
TGTGCCAGCAGCTCCAGCGGGATGTTCCCCTACGAGCAGTACTTC
CASSSSGMFPYEQYF
>TRBJ1-5|TRBV12-3/TRBV12-4|NA|NA
TGTGCCAGCAGTTTTGGGTCAGGGGCTAGCAATCAGCCCCAGCATTTT
CASSFGSGASNQPQHF
>TRBJ2-1|TRBV5-1|NA|few
TGCGCCGGCAGCTTGGGGGCCGGGACGGCTTACAATGAGCAGTTCTTC
CAGSLGAGTAYNEQFF
>TRBJ1-1|TRBV19|NA|NA
TGTGCCAGTAACCAATTAGACAGGAGAGGCACTGAAGCTTTCTTT
CASNQLDRRGTEAFF
>TRBJ2-1|TRBV20-1|TRBD2|NA
TGTGGTGCAAGAGGACTAGCGGGGAATAACAATGAGCAGTTCTTC
CGARGLAGNNNEQFF
>TRBJ2-1|TRBV21-1|NA|NA
TGTGCCAGCAGCAAGCGGATAACAGTATCCTACAATGAGCAGTTCTTC
CASSKRITVSYNEQFF
>TRBJ2-1|TRBV6-2/TRBV6-3|NA|NA
TGTGCCAGCAGTTATACCGGGCTGCTGAGCTCCTACAATGAGCAGTTCTTC
CASSYTGLLSSYNEQFF
>TRBJ2-7|TRBV9|NA|NA
TGTGCCAGCAGCGTAGAGTTGGACGGGAGAGGATACGAGCAGTACTTC
CASSVELDGRGYEQYF
>TRBJ2-5|TRBV27|TRBD2|NA
TGTGCCAGCAGTAAGAGGGGACTACAAGAGACCCAGTACTTC
CASSKRGLQETQYF
>TRBJ2-3|TRBV7-9|TRBD1|NA
TGTGCCAGCAGCACCTCGGACAGGGTCGGCGATACGCAGTATTTT
CASSTSDRVGDTQYF
>TRBJ2-7|TRBV9|TRBD1|NA
TGTGCCAGCAGCGATGGGACAGGACTACCCTACGAGCAGTACTTC
CASSDGTGLPYEQYF
>TRBJ1-2|TRBV12-3/TRBV12-4|NA|few
TGTGCCAGCAGTTTAACCTCAGGGTGGTATGTGCACTACACCTTC
CASSLTSGWYVHYTF